This is a list of T cell receptor beta chains from one sample in a study of glioma-infiltrating T cells. TCRdb analysed the multiplex PCR reads with MiXCR anew, one entry per CDR3 protein. The repertoire includes some 190,000 distinct CDR3 sequences, approximately 30% of them detected once, and 20% to 25% sits in the top ten. Sample: glioma tissue, nonneoplastic brain tissue, or PBMCs (not recorded which). Every receptor here comes from a human donor with low-grade glioma or glioblastoma, undergoing nonglioma brain surgery, or in good health (not recorded which). Both conserved end residues are trimmed from each CDR3. D genes are given only for firm matches. Not every row has a clone size; where given, it reads once, few, many or a size class.

J | V | D | size | CDR3
TRBJ2-3 | TRBV19 | TRBD2 | many | ASSKREDRGDTQY
TRBJ2-3 | TRBV7-3 | TRBD1 | few | ASSADRVDTQY
TRBJ2-3 | TRBV7-2 | . | many | ASSWGGQQY
TRBJ1-1 | TRBV10-3 | . | . | AISAHLQGSTEAF
TRBJ1-1 | TRBV27 | . | . | ASSLYTGAGPEAF
TRBJ2-3 | TRBV7-7 | TRBD1 | many | ASSRAGGVTDTQY
TRBJ2-5 | TRBV2 | . | many | ASSIFKETQY
TRBJ2-7 | TRBV4-1 | . | many | ASSQDEGRSEQY
TRBJ2-7 | TRBV7-3 | TRBD2 | many | ASSLLAGEGNEQY
TRBJ2-5 | TRBV9 | TRBD2 | . | ASSVASGRAETQY
TRBJ1-1 | TRBV20-1 | . | many | SARPLDRATVTEAF
TRBJ1-2 | TRBV4-1 | TRBD1 | many | ASSQGGQGGYGYT
TRBJ2-7 | TRBV18 | . | few | ASSPSPQDEQY
TRBJ2-7 | TRBV6-5 | . | . | ASSYSGGGSYELY
TRBJ2-5 | TRBV19 | TRBD1 | . | ASSTKQGEETQY
TRBJ1-1 | TRBV28 | . | many | ASPGRGGRRNTEAF
TRBJ2-3 | TRBV27 | TRBD1 | many | ASRPDRGQGTDTQY
TRBJ2-1 | TRBV27 | TRBD2 | many | ASGALGLAEEQF
TRBJ2-7 | TRBV7-2 | . | . | ASRINPDAFYEQY
TRBJ1-4 | TRBV7-9 | . | medium-sized | ASSINNENEKLF
TRBJ2-5 | TRBV27 | . | few | ATSANRGGIEETQY
TRBJ1-1 | TRBV7-9 | TRBD1 | many | ASSLGTGRDTEAF
TRBJ2-5 | TRBV19 | TRBD1 | . | ASIIKPGGIQRPLQETQY
TRBJ2-6 | TRBV4-3 | . | many | ASSQETAIYGANVLT
TRBJ2-3 | TRBV15 | . | many | ATSSDRADTQY
TRBJ2-7 | TRBV6-1 | . | many | ASRGLAAEQY
TRBJ2-3 | TRBV4-1 | TRBD1 | . | ASSQARGHMVDTQY
TRBJ2-3 | TRBV5-8 | . | many | ASSQTGTQY
TRBJ1-1 | TRBV12-3/TRBV12-4 | . | many | ASNRGYEAF
TRBJ2-7 | TRBV30 | TRBD2 | . | AWTPLTGGDYEQY
TRBJ1-1 | TRBV10-3 | . | many | AIKGSNLNTEAF
TRBJ2-5 | TRBV20-1 | . | many | SARDIQLRETQY
TRBJ1-4 | TRBV28 | . | many | ATSPPGSNEKLF
TRBJ2-1 | TRBV7-2 | . | many | ASSLLNDYYNEQF
TRBJ2-1 | TRBV28 | . | many | ASSFRGAQYNEQF